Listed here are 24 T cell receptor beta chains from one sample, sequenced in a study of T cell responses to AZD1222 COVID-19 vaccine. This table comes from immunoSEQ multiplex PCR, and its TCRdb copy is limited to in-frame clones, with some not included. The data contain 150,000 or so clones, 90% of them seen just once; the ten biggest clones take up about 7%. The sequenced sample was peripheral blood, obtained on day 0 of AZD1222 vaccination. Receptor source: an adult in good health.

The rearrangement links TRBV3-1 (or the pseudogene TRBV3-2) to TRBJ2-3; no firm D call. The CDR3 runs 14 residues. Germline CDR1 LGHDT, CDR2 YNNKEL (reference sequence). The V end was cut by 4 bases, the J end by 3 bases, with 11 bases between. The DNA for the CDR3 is TGTGCCAGCAGCCCCACAGACGGGACAGATACGCAGTATTTT. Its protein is CASSPTDGTDTQYF.

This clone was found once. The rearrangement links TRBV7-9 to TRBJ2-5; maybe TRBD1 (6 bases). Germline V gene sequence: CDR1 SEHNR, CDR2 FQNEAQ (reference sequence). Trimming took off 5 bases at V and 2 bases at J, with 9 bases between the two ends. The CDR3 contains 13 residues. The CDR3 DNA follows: TGTGCCAGCAGCAGGGACATTCAAGAGACCCAGTACTTC. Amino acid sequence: CASSRDIQETQYF.

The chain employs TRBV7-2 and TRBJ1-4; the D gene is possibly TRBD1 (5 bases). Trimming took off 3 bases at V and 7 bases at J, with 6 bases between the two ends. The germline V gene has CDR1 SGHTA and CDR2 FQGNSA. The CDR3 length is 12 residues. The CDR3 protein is CASSFGAEKLFF. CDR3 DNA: TGTGCCAGCAGCTTCGGGGCTGAAAAACTGTTTTTT.

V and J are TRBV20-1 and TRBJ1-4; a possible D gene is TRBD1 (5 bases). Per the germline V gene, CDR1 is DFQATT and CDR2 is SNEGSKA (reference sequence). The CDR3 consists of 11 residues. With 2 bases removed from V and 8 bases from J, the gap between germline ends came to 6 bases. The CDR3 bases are TGCAGTGCTAGAAGACAGGAAAAACTGTTTTTT. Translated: CSARRQEKLFF.

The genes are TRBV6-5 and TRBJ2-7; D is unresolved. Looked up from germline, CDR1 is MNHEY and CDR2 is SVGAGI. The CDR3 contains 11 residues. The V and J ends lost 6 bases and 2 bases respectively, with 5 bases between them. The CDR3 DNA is TGTGCCAGCAGCTCGGCCTACGAGCAGTACTTC. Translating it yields CASSSAYEQYF.

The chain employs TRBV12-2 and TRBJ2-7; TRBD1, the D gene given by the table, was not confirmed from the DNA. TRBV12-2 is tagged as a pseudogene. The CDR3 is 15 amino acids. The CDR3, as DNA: TGTGCAAGTCGCAAGCGAGGACAGGGGGCGCTGGAGCAGTACTTC. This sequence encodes CASRKRGQGALEQYF.

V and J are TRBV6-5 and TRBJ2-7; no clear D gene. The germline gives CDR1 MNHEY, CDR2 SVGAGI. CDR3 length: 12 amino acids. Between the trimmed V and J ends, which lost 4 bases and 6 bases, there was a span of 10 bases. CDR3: CASSSPNREQYF. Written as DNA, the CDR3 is TGTGCCAGCAGTTCCCCCAATCGCGAGCAGTACTTC.

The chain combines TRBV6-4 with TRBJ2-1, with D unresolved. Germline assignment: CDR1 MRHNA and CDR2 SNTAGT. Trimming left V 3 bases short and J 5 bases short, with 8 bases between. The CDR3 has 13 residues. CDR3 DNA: TGTGCCAGCAGTGAAGGTAGTAACAATGAGCAGTTCTTC. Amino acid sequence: CASSEGSNNEQFF.

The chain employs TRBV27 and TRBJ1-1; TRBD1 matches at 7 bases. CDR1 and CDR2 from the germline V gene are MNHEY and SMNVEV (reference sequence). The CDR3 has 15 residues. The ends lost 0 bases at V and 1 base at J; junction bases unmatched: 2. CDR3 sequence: CASSLSGTENTEAFF. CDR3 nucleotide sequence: TGTGCCAGCAGTTTATCGGGGACAGAGAACACTGAAGCTTTCTTT.

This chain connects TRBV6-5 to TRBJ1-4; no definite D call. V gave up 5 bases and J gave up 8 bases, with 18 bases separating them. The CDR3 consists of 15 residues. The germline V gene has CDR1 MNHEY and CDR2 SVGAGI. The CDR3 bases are TGTGCCAGCAGTCGCCTGCAGATTGGTCTAGAAAAACTGTTTTTT. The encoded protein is CASSRLQIGLEKLFF.

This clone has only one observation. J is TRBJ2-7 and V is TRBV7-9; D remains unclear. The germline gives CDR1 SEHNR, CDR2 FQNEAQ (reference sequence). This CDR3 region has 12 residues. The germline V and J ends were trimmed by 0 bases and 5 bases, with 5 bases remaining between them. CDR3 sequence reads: CASSLAIDEQYF. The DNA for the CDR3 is TGTGCCAGCAGCTTAGCAATCGACGAGCAGTACTTC.

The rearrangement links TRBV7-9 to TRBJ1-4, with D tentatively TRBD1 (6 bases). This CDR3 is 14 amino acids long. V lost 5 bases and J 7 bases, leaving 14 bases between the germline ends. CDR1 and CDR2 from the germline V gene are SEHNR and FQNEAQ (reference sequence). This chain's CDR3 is CASSNYRESEKLFF. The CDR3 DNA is TGTGCCAGCAGCAACTACAGGGAGAGTGAAAAACTGTTTTTT.

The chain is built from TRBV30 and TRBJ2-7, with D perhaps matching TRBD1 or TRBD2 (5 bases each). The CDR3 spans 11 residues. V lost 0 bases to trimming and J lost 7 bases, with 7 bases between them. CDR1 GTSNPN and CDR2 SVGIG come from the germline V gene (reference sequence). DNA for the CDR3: TGTGCCTGGAGTGTAGAGGGGGAGCAGTACTTC. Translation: CAWSVEGEQYF. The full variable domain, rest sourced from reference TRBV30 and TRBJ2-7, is SQTIHQWPATLVQPVGSPLSLECTVEGTSNPNLYWYRQAAGRGLQLLFYSVGIGQISSEVPQNLSASRPQDRQFILSSKKLLLSDSGFYLCAWSVEGEQYFGPGTRLTVT.

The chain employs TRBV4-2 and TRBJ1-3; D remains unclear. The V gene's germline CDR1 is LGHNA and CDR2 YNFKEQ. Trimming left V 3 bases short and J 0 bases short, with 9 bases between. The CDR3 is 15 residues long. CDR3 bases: TGTGCCAGCAGCCAGACACAGAGCTCTGGAAACACCATATATTTT. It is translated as CASSQTQSSGNTIYF.

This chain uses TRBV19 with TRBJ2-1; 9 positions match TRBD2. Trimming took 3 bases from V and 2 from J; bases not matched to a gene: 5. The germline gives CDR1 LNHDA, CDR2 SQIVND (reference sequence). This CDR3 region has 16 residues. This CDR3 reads CASSIGSGGAYNEQFF. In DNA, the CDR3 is TGTGCCAGTAGTATTGGTAGCGGGGGAGCCTACAATGAGCAGTTCTTC.

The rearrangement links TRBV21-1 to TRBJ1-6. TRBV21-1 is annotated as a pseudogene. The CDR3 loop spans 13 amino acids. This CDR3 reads CASSGYHNSPLHF. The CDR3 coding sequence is TGTGCCAGCAGCGGGTACCATAATTCACCCCTCCACTTT.

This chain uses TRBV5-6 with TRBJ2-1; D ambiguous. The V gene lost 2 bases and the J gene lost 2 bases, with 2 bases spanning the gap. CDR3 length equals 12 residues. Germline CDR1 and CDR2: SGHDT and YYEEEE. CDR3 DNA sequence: TGTGCCAGCAGCTTTGCCTACAATGAGCAGTTCTTC. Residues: CASSFAYNEQFF.

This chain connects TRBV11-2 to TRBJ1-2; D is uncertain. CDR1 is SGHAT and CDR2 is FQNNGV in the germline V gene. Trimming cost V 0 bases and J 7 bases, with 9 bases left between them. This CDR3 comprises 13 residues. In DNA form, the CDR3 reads TGTGCCAGCAGCTTAGATCATGTGGTTGGCTACACCTTC. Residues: CASSLDHVVGYTF. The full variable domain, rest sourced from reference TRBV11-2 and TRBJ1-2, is EAGVAQSPRYKIIEKRQSVAFWCNPISGHATLYWYQQILGQGPKLLIQFQNNGVVDDSQLPKDRFSAERLKGVDSTLKIQPAKLEDSAVYLCASSLDHVVGYTFGSGTRLTVV.

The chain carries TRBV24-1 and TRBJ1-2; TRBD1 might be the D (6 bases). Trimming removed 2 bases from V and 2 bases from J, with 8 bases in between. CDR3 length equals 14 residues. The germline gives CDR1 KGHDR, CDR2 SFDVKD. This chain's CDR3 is CATSDWTANYGYTF. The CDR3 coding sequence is TGTGCCACCAGTGATTGGACAGCAAACTATGGCTACACCTTC.

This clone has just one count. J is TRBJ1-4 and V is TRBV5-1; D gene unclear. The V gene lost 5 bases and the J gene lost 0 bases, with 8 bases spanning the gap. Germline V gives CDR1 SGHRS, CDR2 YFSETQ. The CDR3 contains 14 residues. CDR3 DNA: TGCGCCAGCAGAATAGGTGCAACTAATGAAAAACTGTTTTTT. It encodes CASRIGATNEKLFF.

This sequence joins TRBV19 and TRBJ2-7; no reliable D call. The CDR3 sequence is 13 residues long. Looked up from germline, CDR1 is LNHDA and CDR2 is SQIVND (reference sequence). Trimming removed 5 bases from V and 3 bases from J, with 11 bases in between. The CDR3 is CASSRGQNYEQYF. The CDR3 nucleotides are TGTGCCAGTAGTCGTGGGCAGAACTACGAGCAGTACTTC.

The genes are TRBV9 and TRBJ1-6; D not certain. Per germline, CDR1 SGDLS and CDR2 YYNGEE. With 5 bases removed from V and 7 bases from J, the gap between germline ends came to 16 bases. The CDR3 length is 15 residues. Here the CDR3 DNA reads TGTGCCAGCAGTGAACTCGGTAGTGGGAATTCACCCCTCCACTTT. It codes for CASSELGSGNSPLHF. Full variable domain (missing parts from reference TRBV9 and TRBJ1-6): DSGVTQTPKHLITATGQRVTLRCSPRSGDLSVYWYQQSLDQGLQFLIQYYNGEERAKGNILERFSAQQFPDLHSELNLSSLELGDSALYFCASSELGSGNSPLHFGNGTRLTVT.

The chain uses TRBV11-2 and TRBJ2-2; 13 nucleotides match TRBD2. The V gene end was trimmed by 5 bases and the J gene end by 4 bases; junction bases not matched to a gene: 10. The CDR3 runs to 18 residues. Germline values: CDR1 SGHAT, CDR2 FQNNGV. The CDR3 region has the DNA TGTGCCAGCAGCGCCAGGACTAGCGGGGGCGGGAGCACCGGGGAGCTGTTTTTT. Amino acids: CASSARTSGGGSTGELFF. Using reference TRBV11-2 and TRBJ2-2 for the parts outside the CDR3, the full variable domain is EAGVAQSPRYKIIEKRQSVAFWCNPISGHATLYWYQQILGQGPKLLIQFQNNGVVDDSQLPKDRFSAERLKGVDSTLKIQPAKLEDSAVYLCASSARTSGGGSTGELFFGEGSRLTVL.

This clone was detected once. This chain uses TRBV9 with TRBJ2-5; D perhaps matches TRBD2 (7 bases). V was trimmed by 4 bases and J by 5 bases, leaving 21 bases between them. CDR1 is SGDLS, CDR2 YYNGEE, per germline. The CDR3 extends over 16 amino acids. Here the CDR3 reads CASSPSGGGAWETQYF. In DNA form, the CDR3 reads TGTGCCAGCAGCCCCAGTGGAGGGGGGGCATGGGAGACCCAGTACTTC.